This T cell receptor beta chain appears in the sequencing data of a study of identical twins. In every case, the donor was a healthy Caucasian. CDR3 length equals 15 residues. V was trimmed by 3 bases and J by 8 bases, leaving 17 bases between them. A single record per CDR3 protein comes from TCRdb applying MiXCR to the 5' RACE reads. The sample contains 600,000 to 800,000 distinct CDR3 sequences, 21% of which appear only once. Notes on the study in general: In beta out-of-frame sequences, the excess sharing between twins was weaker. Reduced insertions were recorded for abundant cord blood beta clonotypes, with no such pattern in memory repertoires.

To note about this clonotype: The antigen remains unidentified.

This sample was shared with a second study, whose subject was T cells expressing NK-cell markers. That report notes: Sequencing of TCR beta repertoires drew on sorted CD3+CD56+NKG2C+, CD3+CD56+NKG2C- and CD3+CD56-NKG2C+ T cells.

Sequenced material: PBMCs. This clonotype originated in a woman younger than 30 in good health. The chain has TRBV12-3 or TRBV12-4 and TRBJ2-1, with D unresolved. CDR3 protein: CASSLAGYRRDEQFF. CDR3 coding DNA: TGTGCCAGCAGTTTGGCAGGCTACCGGAGAGATGAGCAGTTCTTC.